These 32 T cell receptor beta chains originate from one sample sequenced in a study of OX40 agonist ivuxolimab in advanced cancers. This table comes from immunoSEQ multiplex PCR, and its TCRdb copy is limited to in-frame clones, with some not included. In the table there are tens of thousands of clones, 80% to 85% of which are singletons. The sample in question was CD4+ or CD8+ T cells sorted from blood, obtained in a trial of the OX40 agonist ivuxolimab. The receptors were gathered from an adult with an advanced solid tumor such as melanoma, head and neck, liver or kidney cancer.

The V gene is TRBV7-9, the J gene TRBJ2-3; the match to TRBD2 covers 10 bases. This CDR3 has 16 amino acids. Per the germline V gene, CDR1 is SEHNR and CDR2 is FQNEAQ (reference sequence). J was trimmed by 2 bases and V by 4 bases; bases with no gene match: 6. The chain's CDR3 is CASSSLLAGITDTQYF. As DNA, the CDR3 is TGTGCCAGCAGCTCGCTACTAGCGGGAATCACAGATACGCAGTATTTT.

The chain links TRBV7-8 to TRBJ2-5; TRBD2 agrees at 8 bases. The CDR3 has 17 amino acids. The trim removed 2 bases at V and 2 bases at J, leaving 10 bases unmatched. Germline CDR1 is SGHVS and CDR2 is FQNEAQ. The DNA of the CDR3 is TGTGCCAGCAGCTTACTGGGAGGTAGCGGGGCTCAAGAGACCCAGTACTTC. Its protein product is CASSLLGGSGAQETQYF.

This clone has a handful of counts. This chain links TRBV7-8 with TRBJ1-4; TRBD1 matches 8 bases. The germline V gene encodes CDR1 SGHVS and CDR2 FQNEAQ. The CDR3 covers 18 residues. Unmatched junction bases numbered 13, after V lost 5 bases and J lost 2 bases. This chain's CDR3 is CASSARTGSRRTNEKLFF. The CDR3 region has the DNA TGTGCCAGCAGCGCTAGGACAGGGAGCCGGCGGACTAATGAAAAACTGTTTTTT.

The chain carries TRBV5-6 and TRBJ2-2; D call uncertain. CDR3 length: 12 residues. Germline V gene sequence: CDR1 SGHDT, CDR2 YYEEEE. Trimming stripped 4 bases from V and 11 bases from J, with 12 bases between. CDR3 sequence reads: CASSIDGSELFF. CDR3 bases: TGTGCCAGCAGCATCGACGGAAGCGAGCTGTTTTTT.

The rearrangement links TRBV19 to TRBJ2-1, with D perhaps TRBD2 (5 bases). Per germline, CDR1 LNHDA and CDR2 SQIVND (reference sequence). V was clipped by 0 bases and J by 7 bases, with 7 bases between them. The CDR3 is made up of 13 amino acids. CDR3 bases: TGTGCCAGTAGTATAGAACGGGGTAATGAGCAGTTCTTC. Residues: CASSIERGNEQFF. Based on the CDR3 plus reference TRBV19 and TRBJ2-1, the full variable domain is DGGITQSPKYLFRKEGQNVTLSCEQNLNHDAMYWYRQDPGQGLRLIYYSQIVNDFQKGDIAEGYSVSREKKESFPLTVTSAQKNPTAFYLCASSIERGNEQFFGPGTRLTVL.

The chain carries TRBV30 and TRBJ2-6; either TRBD1 or TRBD2 may supply D (5 bases each). Germline loops: CDR1 GTSNPN, CDR2 SVGIG (reference sequence). The length of the CDR3 is 14 residues. The CDR3 sequence is CAWDVNSGANVLTF. CDR3 in DNA: TGTGCATGGGACGTAAATTCTGGGGCCAACGTCCTGACTTTC. The complete variable domain, with remaining parts taken from reference TRBV30 and TRBJ2-6, reads SQTIHQWPATLVQPVGSPLSLECTVEGTSNPNLYWYRQAAGRGLQLLFYSVGIGQISSEVPQNLSASRPQDRQFILSSKKLLLSDSGFYLCAWDVNSGANVLTFGAGSRLTVL.

The chain has TRBV11-2 and TRBJ2-7, with D hard to call. The CDR3 spans 13 residues. V was shortened by 5 bases and J by 0 bases, with 8 bases between the two germline ends. The germline V gene has CDR1 SGHAT and CDR2 FQNNGV. The CDR3 reads CASSGYNSYEQYF. The CDR3, as DNA: TGTGCCAGCAGCGGATACAACTCCTACGAGCAGTACTTC.

The DNA for the CDR3 is TGTGCCAGCAGCCGGGCCGGGAGTGAAAAACTGTTTTTT. This gives the protein CASSRAGSEKLFF. The chain is built from TRBV6-5 and TRBJ1-4; D gene unclear. V lost 6 bases and J 7 bases, leaving 12 bases between the germline ends. The length of the CDR3 is 13 residues. Germline V gene data show CDR1 as MNHEY and CDR2 as SVGAGI.

The rearrangement uses TRBV5-1 and TRBJ1-2; D possibly corresponds to TRBD1 (5 bases). The CDR3 loop spans 13 amino acids. Germline CDR1 and CDR2: SGHRS and YFSETQ. Trimming removed 7 bases at V and 4 bases at J, with 14 bases between. The CDR3 DNA reads TGCGCCAGCGGCGGGGCGAGTAGCTATGGCTACACCTTC. Protein product: CASGGASSYGYTF.

The V and J genes are TRBV6-5 and TRBJ1-2; D ambiguous. V was pared by 2 bases and J by 6 bases, with 7 bases between. In germline, CDR1 is MNHEY, CDR2 SVGAGI. The CDR3 has 12 amino acids. CDR3 DNA: TGTGCCAGCAGTTACCATGGGGATGGCTACACCTTC. Translated, it gives CASSYHGDGYTF.

The chain is built from TRBV28 and TRBJ2-1; 11 bases are shared with TRBD2. V shed 7 bases, J shed 5 bases, and the junction held 7 bases outside the gene matches. CDR3 length: 15 amino acids. CDR1 MDHEN and CDR2 SYDVKM come from the germline V gene. In DNA, the CDR3 is TGTGCCAGCACCTCACTAGCGGGGGACGACAATGAGCAGTTCTTC. Residues: CASTSLAGDDNEQFF.

V is TRBV6-5 and J is TRBJ1-1; D uncertain. V gave up 2 bases and J gave up 0 bases, with 13 bases separating them. Per the germline V gene, CDR1 is MNHEY and CDR2 is SVGAGI. The CDR3 sequence is 16 residues long. In DNA, the CDR3 is TGTGCCAGCAGTTACGACCCGGGCCGCATGAACACTGAAGCTTTCTTT. It translates to CASSYDPGRMNTEAFF.

The rearrangement joins TRBV6-1 to TRBJ2-7; TRBD2 matches 16 bases. The length of the CDR3 is 14 residues. Germline lookup yields CDR1 MNHNS and CDR2 SASEGT. V lost 3 bases and J lost 12; bases outside the gene matches: 5. Here the CDR3 reads CASSEGTSGRAPYF. The CDR3 nucleotides are TGTGCCAGCAGTGAGGGGACTAGCGGGAGGGCCCCGTACTTC.

The V call is TRBV27, the J call TRBJ1-5; TRBD1 agrees at 10 bases. The V and J ends lost 5 bases and 2 bases, in that order; junction bases with no gene match: 6. This CDR3 is built from 16 residues. Germline CDR1 and CDR2: MNHEY and SMNVEV (reference sequence). CDR3 nucleotide sequence: TGTGCCAGCAGTGACACCGGGACAGGGGGCAATCAGCCCCAGCATTTT. It encodes CASSDTGTGGNQPQHF.

The rearrangement joins TRBV30 to TRBJ2-3, with D hard to call. From germline, CDR1 is GTSNPN and CDR2 SVGIG (reference sequence). The CDR3 spans 13 residues. The germline V and J ends were trimmed by 0 bases and 6 bases, with 10 bases remaining between them. The CDR3 region is CAWSVRQWDTQYF. CDR3 bases: TGTGCCTGGAGTGTACGTCAGTGGGATACGCAGTATTTT.

The V gene is TRBV18, the J gene TRBJ2-3; 11 nucleotides agree with TRBD2. The trim removed 2 bases at V and 3 bases at J, leaving 4 bases unmatched. CDR1 and CDR2 from the germline V gene are KGHSH and LQKENI. The CDR3 is made up of 16 amino acids. The CDR3 reads CASSPITSGGTDTQYF. CDR3 sequence (DNA): TGTGCCAGCTCACCAATCACTAGCGGGGGAACAGATACGCAGTATTTT. The complete variable domain, with remaining parts taken from reference TRBV18 and TRBJ2-3, reads NAGVMQNPRHLVRRRGQEARLRCSPMKGHSHVYWYRQLPEEGLKFMVYLQKENIIDESGMPKERFSAEFPKEGPSILRIQQVVRGDSAAYFCASSPITSGGTDTQYFGPGTRLTVL.

The chain couples TRBV5-1 to TRBJ1-4; no definite D call. Trimming cost V 4 bases and J 7 bases, with 14 bases left between them. The CDR3 runs to 14 residues. Germline V gives CDR1 SGHRS, CDR2 YFSETQ. This CDR3 reads CASSQEGRGEKLFF. CDR3 bases: TGCGCCAGCAGCCAAGAGGGTCGGGGTGAAAAACTGTTTTTT.

V is TRBV10-3 and J is TRBJ1-1; no firm D call. Looked up from germline, CDR1 is ENHRY and CDR2 is SYGVKD. V shed 5 bases and J shed 1 base, with 11 bases lying between them. The CDR3 runs to 14 residues. CDR3 in amino acids: CAISSVVRNTEAFF. In DNA form, the CDR3 reads TGTGCCATCAGTTCCGTGGTCAGGAACACTGAAGCTTTCTTT.

This chain links TRBV4-2 with TRBJ2-5; a possible D gene is TRBD1 (6 bases). V was shortened by 6 bases and J by 3 bases, with 17 bases between the two germline ends. This CDR3 has 15 residues. CDR1 is LGHNA and CDR2 is YNFKEQ in the germline V gene. CDR3 loop: CASSGAGEGEETQYF. The CDR3 DNA is TGTGCCAGCAGTGGGGCAGGGGAAGGGGAAGAGACCCAGTACTTC.

The V gene is TRBV7-6, the J gene TRBJ2-1, with TRBD2 identical over 8 bases. With 6 bases clipped from V and 4 bases from J, the junction kept 5 bases outside the gene matches. The CDR3 runs to 14 residues. Germline loops: CDR1 SGHVS, CDR2 FNYEAQ. The CDR3 coding sequence is TGTGCCAGCAGTAGGGCTAGCGGGTACAATGAGCAGTTCTTC. It specifies CASSRASGYNEQFF.

This clone was found once. The J gene is TRBJ2-3, the V gene TRBV7-3; the D is unclear. V was trimmed by 1 base and J by 0 bases, leaving 5 bases between them. CDR1 SGHTA and CDR2 FQGTGA come from the germline V gene. The length of the CDR3 is 14 residues. This CDR3 reads CASSLRASTDTQYF. CDR3 DNA: TGTGCCAGCAGCTTAAGGGCCAGCACAGATACGCAGTATTTT.

The chain links TRBV5-1 to TRBJ1-5, with D perhaps matching TRBD1 (5 bases). Germline CDR1 SGHRS, CDR2 YFSETQ. The CDR3 extends over 17 amino acids. Deletions cut 2 bases from V and 0 bases from J, with 15 bases between. CDR3 residues: CASSLGTEDYSNQPQHF. CDR3 DNA: TGCGCCAGCAGCTTAGGGACCGAAGATTATAGCAATCAGCCCCAGCATTTT.

This chain uses TRBV19 with TRBJ1-5; D is ambiguous. The CDR3 is 16 residues long. Trimming removed 3 bases from V and 2 bases from J, with 14 bases in between. Germline CDR1 reads LNHDA; CDR2 reads SQIVND (reference sequence). The CDR3 spells CASSIRVTEGNQPQHF. In nucleotides, the CDR3 is TGTGCCAGTAGTATCCGGGTTACAGAGGGCAATCAGCCCCAGCATTTT.

This clone was found a few times. One junction end disagrees with the germline gene, perhaps due to a read error. This sequence joins TRBV7-2 and TRBJ2-1; the match to TRBD2 covers 7 bases. The CDR3 sequence is 14 residues long. Germline V lookup: CDR1 SGHTA, CDR2 FQGNSA. The CDR3 sequence: CASSTRLASGTLLF. As DNA, the CDR3 is TGTGCCAGCAGCACCCGGCTGGCCAGCGGGACCCTCCTCTTC. Based on the CDR3 plus reference TRBV7-2 and TRBJ2-1, the full variable domain is GAGVSQSPSNKVTEKGKDVELRCDPISGHTALYWYRQSLGQGLEFLIYFQGNSAPDKSGLPSDRFSAERTGGSVSTLTIQRTQQEDSAVYLCASSTRLASGTLLFGPGTRLTVL.

This chain links TRBV6-4 with TRBJ2-7; D uncertain. This CDR3 is built from 12 residues. The V end was cut by 4 bases, the J end by 2 bases, with 6 bases between. Per the germline V gene, CDR1 is MRHNA and CDR2 is SNTAGT. This CDR3 is CASSGSTYEQYF. DNA for the CDR3: TGTGCCAGCAGTGGATCTACCTACGAGCAGTACTTC.

This clone was seen only once. The chain couples TRBV19 to TRBJ1-5, with D possibly being TRBD1 (6 bases). Looked up from germline, CDR1 is LNHDA and CDR2 is SQIVND (reference sequence). V lost 6 bases and J lost 3, with 12 bases in between. This CDR3 contains 14 residues. CDR3 sequence: CASSLWTDNQPQHF. For the CDR3, the DNA is TGTGCCAGTAGCCTGTGGACAGACAATCAGCCCCAGCATTTT.

J is TRBJ2-5 and V is TRBV6-1; 7 bases align to TRBD1. The CDR3 spans 15 residues. Germline V gives CDR1 MNHNS, CDR2 SASEGT. The ends lost 5 bases at V and 4 bases at J; junction bases unmatched: 10. In DNA form, the CDR3 reads TGTGCCAGCAGTTCCAGGGGGACACGAATAGAGACCCAGTACTTC. Translation gives CASSSRGTRIETQYF.

This chain uses TRBV6-1 with TRBJ1-5; D perhaps matches TRBD1 (5 bases). CDR1 is MNHNS, CDR2 SASEGT, per germline. The CDR3 spans 12 residues. V shed 7 bases and J shed 5 bases, with 9 bases lying between them. CDR3 bases: TGTGCCAGCAAGAGGGGAGATCAGCCCCAGCATTTT. Translation gives CASKRGDQPQHF.

Points on this clone: At one end, the junction sequence differs from germline, possibly due to a read error. The genes are TRBV30 and TRBJ2-7, with 9 bases identical to TRBD1. This CDR3 region has 13 residues. Germline V gives CDR1 GTSNPN, CDR2 SVGIG (reference sequence). The CDR3 nucleotides are TGTGCCGGGAGGACAGGGGACAGCACGGAGCAGTACTTC. It is translated as CAGRTGDSTEQYF.

The chain uses TRBV11-2 and TRBJ1-4; D gene unclear. V lost 3 bases to trimming and J lost 5 bases, with 13 bases between them. The CDR3 consists of 15 residues. Germline-derived CDR1 and CDR2 are SGHAT and FQNNGV. The CDR3 DNA follows: TGTGCCAGCAGCTTGGGTTTGGGTCAGAATGAAAAACTGTTTTTT. Its translation is CASSLGLGQNEKLFF.

V is TRBV6-5 and J is TRBJ1-2; no firm D call. V lost 7 bases and J 6 bases, leaving 18 bases between the germline ends. CDR1 MNHEY and CDR2 SVGAGI come from the germline V gene. The CDR3 extends over 14 amino acids. In DNA form, the CDR3 reads TGTGCCAGCACCGGGAGGAGGAAGGTCGATGGCTACACCTTC. Its protein is CASTGRRKVDGYTF.

The CDR3: CASSNLAGDGETQYF. The CDR3 DNA sequence: TGTGCCAGCAGCAACCTAGCGGGAGATGGAGAGACCCAGTACTTC. This chain joins TRBV5-4 and TRBJ2-5; 10 positions agree with TRBD2. V lost 4 bases to trimming and J lost 4 bases; unmatched junction nucleotides: 7. Germline lookup yields CDR1 SGHNT and CDR2 YYREEE (reference sequence). This CDR3 has 15 amino acids. The full variable domain, rest sourced from reference TRBV5-4 and TRBJ2-5, is ETGVTQSPTHLIKTRGQQVTLRCSSQSGHNTVSWYQQALGQGPQFIFQYYREEENGRGNFPPRFSGLQFPNYSSELNVNALELDDSALYLCASSNLAGDGETQYFGPGTRLLVL.